This T cell receptor (beta chain) was documented in a study of spatial heterogeneity in lung cancer. Overall study context: A consistent excess of beta-chain over alpha-chain sequences was detected.

The V gene lost 5 bases and the J gene lost 4 bases, with 7 bases spanning the gap. Germline V gene sequence: CDR1 SGHTS, CDR2 YDEGEE. CDR3 length: 13 residues. This sample's time point: blood at routine non-recurrence follow-up after resection. Whole RNA was taken from tumor, nontumor lung or frozen PBMC; it was then sequenced unsorted. On each TCR cDNA molecule, a unique molecular identifier was present. Each CDR3 protein gets one entry after TCRdb re-called the 5' RACE reads with MiXCR. Of about 120,000 distinct CDR3 sequences listed, 9% to 15% are singletons. This sequence joins TRBV5-8 and TRBJ1-6; perhaps TRBD1 as D (5 bases). The receptor's source is a male donor with early-stage non-small cell lung cancer. The sample in question was PBMCs, obtained at follow-up. CDR3 bases: TGTGCCAGCAGAGCAGGGTATAATTCACCCCTCCACTTT. Translation gives CASRAGYNSPLHF.